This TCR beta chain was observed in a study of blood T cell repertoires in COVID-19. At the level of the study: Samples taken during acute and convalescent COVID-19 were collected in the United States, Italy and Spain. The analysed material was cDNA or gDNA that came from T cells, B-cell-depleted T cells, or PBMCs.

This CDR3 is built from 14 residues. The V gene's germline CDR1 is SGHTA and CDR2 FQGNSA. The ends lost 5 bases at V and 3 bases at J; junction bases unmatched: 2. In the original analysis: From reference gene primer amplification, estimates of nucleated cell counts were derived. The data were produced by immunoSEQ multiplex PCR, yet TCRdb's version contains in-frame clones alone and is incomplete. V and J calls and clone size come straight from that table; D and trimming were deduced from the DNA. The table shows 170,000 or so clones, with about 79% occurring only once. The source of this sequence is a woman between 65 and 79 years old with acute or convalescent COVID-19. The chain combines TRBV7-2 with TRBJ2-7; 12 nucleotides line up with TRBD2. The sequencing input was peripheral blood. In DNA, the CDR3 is TGTGCCAGCAGCCCGGGACTAGCGGGCTACGAGCAGTACTTC. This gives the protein CASSPGLAGYEQYF.